Listed below are T cell receptor beta chains from one sample, sequenced in a study of blood T cell repertoires in COVID-19. Here immunoSEQ multiplex PCR was the method, and the copy in TCRdb shows in-frame clones only, minus some. This sample carries 110,000 to 150,000 clones, around four fifths of them seen once, and the ten largest clones take over 5%. Sample: PBMCs or T cells enriched from blood (not recorded which). These receptors all stem from a woman between 50 and 59 years old who had recovered from COVID-19. Each CDR3 is given with its conserved first and last residue.

V gene	J gene	CDR3 protein
TRBV7-9	TRBJ2-1	CASSLTGTYNEQFF
TRBV2	TRBJ1-5	CASAGRGGNQPQHF
TRBV7-2	TRBJ2-7	CASILGSGDEQYF
TRBV18	TRBJ1-3	CASSPRNSGNTIYF
TRBV28	TRBJ1-3	CAVKGGQSIVDSGNTIYF
TRBV15	TRBJ2-5	CAHRNWTRGETQYF
TRBV28	TRBJ2-1	CASSLPLAGGHNEQFF
TRBV10-3	TRBJ2-7	CAISPWTGTTYEQYF
TRBV2	TRBJ2-1	CASSGQLAGEQFF
TRBV10-3	TRBJ1-2	CASAGGDLDGYTF
TRBV5-4	TRBJ2-5	CASSLAPGQGKETQYF
TRBV4-1	TRBJ2-1	CASSQERGTSGGARDEQFF
TRBV2	TRBJ2-7	CASSEALRDEQYF
TRBV27	TRBJ1-5	CASRVGQGGQPQHF
TRBV4-1	TRBJ2-6	CASSQTSQAGANVLTF
TRBV13	TRBJ1-1	CASSSRWIDTEAFF
TRBV18	TRBJ1-1	CASSLQGGEAFF
TRBV4-1	TRBJ2-1	CASSQVSGGQYNEQFF
TRBV19	TRBJ1-1	CASSMFGVSGSEAFF
TRBV28	TRBJ1-2	CASSPGEIYGYTF
TRBV5-6	TRBJ1-4	CASSLQGAMGEKLFF
TRBV5-4	TRBJ2-5	CASSLGGGPETQYF
TRBV2	TRBJ1-5	CASKRQGHSNQPQHF
TRBV19	TRBJ2-5	CASTRSGATQETQYF